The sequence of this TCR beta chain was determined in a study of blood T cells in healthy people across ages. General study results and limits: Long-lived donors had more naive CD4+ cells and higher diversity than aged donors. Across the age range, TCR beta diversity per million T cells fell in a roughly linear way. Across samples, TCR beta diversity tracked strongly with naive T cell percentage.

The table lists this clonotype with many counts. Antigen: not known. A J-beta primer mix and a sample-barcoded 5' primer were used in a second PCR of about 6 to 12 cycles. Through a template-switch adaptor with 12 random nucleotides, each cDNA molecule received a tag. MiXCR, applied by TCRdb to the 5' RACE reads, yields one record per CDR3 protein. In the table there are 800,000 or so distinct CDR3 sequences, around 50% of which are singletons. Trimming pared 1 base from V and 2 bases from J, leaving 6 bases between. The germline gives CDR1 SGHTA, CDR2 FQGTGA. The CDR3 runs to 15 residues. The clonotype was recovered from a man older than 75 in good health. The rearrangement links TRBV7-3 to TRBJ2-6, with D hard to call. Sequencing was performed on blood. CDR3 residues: CASSLMAAGANVLTF. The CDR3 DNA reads TGTGCCAGCAGCTTAATGGCAGCTGGGGCCAACGTCCTGACTTTC.